The 5 T cell receptor beta chains listed next were all sequenced from one sample in a study of neoadjuvant anti-PD-1 for oral cavity cancer. Time point meaning: after neoadjuvant nivolumab, at surgical resection. Sequencing used immunoSEQ multiplex PCR; TCRdb keeps in-frame clones, though not all of them. The table has about 24,000 clones, around a quarter seen once. The sample consisted of tumor tissue, taken after nivolumab (anti-PD-1) treatment. These receptors all stem from a person between 40 and 79 years old with oral cavity squamous cell carcinoma.

The J gene is TRBJ2-7, the V gene TRBV7-2; TRBD2 is a possible D gene (6 bases). V lost 5 bases and J 3 bases, leaving 14 bases between the germline ends. The CDR3 covers 14 residues. Germline CDR1 reads SGHTA; CDR2 reads FQGNSA. For the CDR3, the DNA is TGTGCCAGCAGCCCCACTCGCGGGAACTACGAGCAGTACTTC. The encoded protein is CASSPTRGNYEQYF.

The chain recombines TRBV5-1 with TRBJ1-3, with D maybe TRBD1 (6 bases). CDR3 size: 14 residues. Germline CDR1 reads SGHRS; CDR2 reads YFSETQ. Between the trimmed V and J ends, which lost 4 bases and 4 bases, there was a span of 12 bases. CDR3 nucleotides: TGCGCCAGCAGCCCCGGGGGCGGAGGAAACACCATATATTTT. Its translation is CASSPGGGGNTIYF.

The CDR3 is CASSSQTGVGYTF. The CDR3 DNA is TGTGCCAGCAGTTCGCAGACAGGGGTAGGCTACACCTTC. The chain couples TRBV27 to TRBJ1-2; 8 positions match TRBD1. The germline V gene encodes CDR1 MNHEY and CDR2 SMNVEV (reference sequence). This CDR3 contains 13 residues. After removal of 4 bases from V and 8 bases from J, the junction contained 6 bases not matched to a gene.

The chain carries TRBV15 and TRBJ2-1, with 7 bases matching TRBD2. The CDR3 runs 16 residues. V lost 3 bases and J lost 4; bases outside the gene matches: 9. The germline V gene encodes CDR1 LNHNV and CDR2 YYDKDF (reference sequence). CDR3 bases: TGTGCCACCAGCAGTTTTTTAGCGGGCCTGTACAATGAGCAGTTCTTC. This codes for CATSSFLAGLYNEQFF.

This rearrangement joins TRBV21-1 to TRBJ2-3; whether TRBD2, the table's D call, matches the DNA was not checked. TRBV21-1 is given as a pseudogene. This CDR3 spans 19 amino acids. CDR3 residues: CASSPTSVDSGGSTDTQYF. For the CDR3, the DNA is TGTGCCAGCAGCCCCACTTCCGTAGATAGCGGGGGGAGCACAGATACGCAGTATTTT.